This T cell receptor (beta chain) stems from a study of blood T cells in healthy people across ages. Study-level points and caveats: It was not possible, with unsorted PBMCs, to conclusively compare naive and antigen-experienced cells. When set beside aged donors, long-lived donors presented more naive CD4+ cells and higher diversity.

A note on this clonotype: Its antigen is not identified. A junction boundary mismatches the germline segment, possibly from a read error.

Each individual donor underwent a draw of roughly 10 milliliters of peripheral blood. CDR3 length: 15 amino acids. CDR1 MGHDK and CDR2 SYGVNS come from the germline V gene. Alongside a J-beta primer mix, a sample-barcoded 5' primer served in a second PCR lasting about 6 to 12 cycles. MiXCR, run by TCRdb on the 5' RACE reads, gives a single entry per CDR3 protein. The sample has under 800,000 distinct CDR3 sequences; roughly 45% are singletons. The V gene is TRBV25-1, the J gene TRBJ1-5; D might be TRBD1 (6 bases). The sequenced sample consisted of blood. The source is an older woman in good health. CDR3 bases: TGTGCCAGCAGTGAAGGAACAGGGCCAAATCAGCCTCAGCATTTT. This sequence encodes CASSEGTGPNQPQHF.